The 20 T cell receptor beta chains below were found in one sample sequenced in a study of CD8+ T cells in alopecia areata. As the sequencing template, cDNA was produced by extracting RNA and reverse transcribing it. The protocol was immunoSEQ multiplex PCR, while the TCRdb copy is restricted to in-frame clones and leaves out a portion. The table lists 110,000 or so clones, around 59% of them singletons, with more than 20% in the top ten. The sequencing input was CD8+ T cells sorted from blood. The receptors stem from a human donor in good health.

With regard to this clone: Other DNA sequences of this sample code for an identical CDR3. This chain connects TRBV5-6 to TRBJ2-5; D might be TRBD1 (6 bases). From germline, CDR1 is SGHDT and CDR2 YYEEEE. Trimming pared 0 bases from V and 5 bases from J, leaving 8 bases between. This CDR3 is 13 amino acids long. The chain's CDR3 is CASSLAGGETQYF. CDR3 in DNA: TGTGCCAGCAGCTTGGCTGGGGGCGAGACCCAGTACTTC.

The chain is built from TRBV27 and TRBJ2-3; D ambiguous. Germline V gives CDR1 MNHEY, CDR2 SMNVEV (reference sequence). V shed 6 bases and J shed 2 bases, with 6 bases lying between them. The CDR3 length is 12 residues. For the CDR3, the DNA is TGTGCCAGCAGCACCACCACAGATACGCAGTATTTT. This codes for CASSTTTDTQYF.

V and J are TRBV4-3 and TRBJ2-1; 8 positions agree with TRBD2. CDR1 is LGHNA, CDR2 YSLEER, per germline. This CDR3 has 15 residues. V lost 6 bases and J lost 0; bases outside the gene matches: 4. The CDR3 sequence is CASSPGTSSYNEQFF. DNA for the CDR3: TGCGCCAGCAGTCCCGGGACTAGCTCCTACAATGAGCAGTTCTTC.

The chain joins TRBV5-6 to TRBJ2-3; no firm D call. Germline values: CDR1 SGHDT, CDR2 YYEEEE. This CDR3 region has 14 residues. Trimming left V 0 bases short and J 0 bases short, with 5 bases between. Here the CDR3 DNA reads TGTGCCAGCAGCTTGGTCTCAAGCACAGATACGCAGTATTTT. Translating gives CASSLVSSTDTQYF. Filled out from reference TRBV5-6 and TRBJ2-3, the complete variable domain reads DAGVTQSPTHLIKTRGQQVTLRCSPKSGHDTVSWYQQALGQGPQFIFQYYEEEERQRGNFPDRFSGHQFPNYSSELNVNALLLGDSALYLCASSLVSSTDTQYFGPGTRLTVL.

This chain uses TRBV30 with TRBJ2-1; D is perhaps TRBD2 (6 bases). Germline-derived CDR1 and CDR2 are GTSNPN and SVGIG (reference sequence). This CDR3 is built from 11 residues. The CDR3 loop is CCLDFGSEQFF. CDR3 sequence (DNA): TGTTGCCTGGACTTCGGGAGTGAGCAGTTCTTC.

This clone was picked up a small number of times. The chain links TRBV28 to TRBJ1-1; no firm D call. Trimming stripped 8 bases from V and 7 bases from J, with 11 bases between. Germline V gene lookup returns CDR1 MDHEN and CDR2 SYDVKM. The CDR3 runs to 11 residues. This CDR3 is CASEGNVEAFF. CDR3 bases: TGTGCCAGCGAGGGTAATGTTGAAGCTTTCTTT.

This clone came up once. A junction end diverges from the germline sequence, so it may reflect a read error. Other DNA sequences in this sample translate to the same CDR3. V and J are TRBV11-2 and TRBJ1-1; weak D call: TRBD1 (6 bases). CDR1 and CDR2 from the germline V gene are SGHAT and FQNNGV. The CDR3 runs to 15 residues. As DNA, the CDR3 is TGTGCCAGCAGCCCCTTTTTTGGCGGGGACACCGAAGCTTTCTTT. Translating it yields CASSPFFGGDTEAFF.

This clone has a handful of counts. The chain links TRBV2 to TRBJ1-5, with 10 nucleotides matching TRBD1. V was pared by 3 bases and J by 5 bases, with 1 base of the junction left unmatched. The V gene's germline CDR1 is SNHLY and CDR2 FYNNEI. This CDR3 is 14 amino acids long. CDR3 loop: CASSDGTGDQPQHF. CDR3 nucleotide sequence: TGTGCCAGCAGTGACGGGACAGGGGATCAGCCCCAGCATTTT. The complete variable domain, with remaining parts taken from reference TRBV2 and TRBJ1-5, reads EPEVTQTPSHQVTQMGQEVILRCVPISNHLYFYWYRQILGQKVEFLVSFYNNEISEKSEIFDDQFSVERPDGSNFTLKIRSTKLEDSAMYFCASSDGTGDQPQHFGDGTRLSIL.

The chain recombines TRBV11-2 with TRBJ1-2, with D possibly matching TRBD1 (5 bases). CDR3 length: 15 amino acids. The V and J ends lost 5 bases and 4 bases respectively, with 17 bases between them. In germline, CDR1 is SGHAT, CDR2 FQNNGV. This CDR3 reads CASSLPWDGFYGYTF. CDR3 bases: TGTGCCAGCAGCCTACCTTGGGACGGTTTCTATGGCTACACCTTC.

This clone came up once. The chain is built from TRBV2 and TRBJ1-1, with D perhaps TRBD1 (6 bases). Deletions cut 5 bases from V and 0 bases from J, with 25 bases between. Per the germline V gene, CDR1 is SNHLY and CDR2 is FYNNEI. This CDR3 contains 19 residues. The CDR3 nucleotides read TGTGCCAGCAGTCTCCCTCTTTGGGACACTCGTGGAATGAACACTGAAGCTTTCTTT. It is translated as CASSLPLWDTRGMNTEAFF.

This clone has only a few counts. This chain connects TRBV4-3 to TRBJ2-1; 7 nucleotides align to TRBD1. Germline V gene sequence: CDR1 LGHNA, CDR2 YSLEER. The CDR3 is 15 amino acids. Trimming cost V 0 bases and J 3 bases; bases outside gene matches: 2. The CDR3, as DNA: TGCGCCAGCAGCCAAGATTACAGGGGCTACAATGAGCAGTTCTTC. This gives the protein CASSQDYRGYNEQFF.

This clone has more than one count but fewer than ten. The CDR3 coding sequence is TGTGCCAGCAGCTTGGGGGCTGGAGGCACAGATACGCAGTATTTT. It translates to CASSLGAGGTDTQYF. V is TRBV7-3 and J is TRBJ2-3, with D possibly being TRBD1 (6 bases). The CDR3 has 15 residues. Trimming took off 3 bases at V and 1 base at J, with 11 bases between the two ends. CDR1 is SGHTA and CDR2 is FQGTGA in the germline V gene.

This chain links TRBV5-6 with TRBJ1-2; the D is unclear. The CDR3 runs 12 residues. Trimming left V 4 bases short and J 5 bases short, with 9 bases between. In germline, CDR1 is SGHDT, CDR2 YYEEEE. The CDR3 nucleotides read TGTGCCAGCAGCCCTGGGTCTTATGGCTACACCTTC. It encodes CASSPGSYGYTF.

This clone has more than one count but fewer than ten. The chain couples TRBV4-1 to TRBJ2-7, with TRBD2 matching over 12 bases. In germline, CDR1 is MGHRA, CDR2 YSYEKL. This CDR3 has 16 amino acids. V shed 3 bases and J 7 bases; nucleotides not matched to a gene: 10. CDR3 in DNA: TGCGCCAGCAGCCACCCTAGCGGGGGGGCTTCAGGGGAGCAGTACTTC. Residues: CASSHPSGGASGEQYF.

CDR3 sequence (DNA): TGTGCCAGCAGCACCATGAGTCCAGACCACTCTGGGGCCAACGTCCTGACTTTC. Translated, it gives CASSTMSPDHSGANVLTF. This chain joins TRBV13 and TRBJ2-6; no firm D call. The CDR3 sequence is 18 residues long. V shed 5 bases and J shed 0 bases, with 17 bases lying between them. Germline-derived CDR1 and CDR2 are PRHDT and FYEKMQ (reference sequence).

The V call is TRBV4-1, the J call TRBJ2-1, with 10 bases identical to TRBD2. CDR3 length equals 16 residues. V lost 4 bases and J lost 7; bases outside the gene matches: 10. CDR1 is MGHRA and CDR2 is YSYEKL in the germline V gene. The CDR3 DNA reads as TGCGCCAGCAGCCCTTTCGGAGCGGGGGGGCCGAATGAGCAGTTCTTC. This codes for CASSPFGAGGPNEQFF.

This chain connects TRBV2 to TRBJ1-6; tentative D call: TRBD1 (5 bases). Trimming cost V 4 bases and J 7 bases, with 14 bases left between them. Germline V gene data show CDR1 as SNHLY and CDR2 as FYNNEI. This CDR3 has 15 residues. The CDR3 reads CASSAVTGANSPLHF. CDR3 sequence (DNA): TGTGCCAGCAGTGCAGTTACCGGGGCCAATTCACCCCTCCACTTT.

This clone was observed a few times. The chain couples TRBV2 to TRBJ2-7, with TRBD1 identical over 9 bases. This CDR3 has 15 residues. Germline V gene data show CDR1 as SNHLY and CDR2 as FYNNEI. Unmatched junction bases numbered 7, after V lost 5 bases and J lost 2 bases. CDR3 amino acids: CASSPPGQGPYEQYF. The CDR3 bases are TGTGCCAGCAGTCCTCCGGGACAGGGCCCCTACGAGCAGTACTTC. Variable domain in full (rest from reference TRBV2 and TRBJ2-7): EPEVTQTPSHQVTQMGQEVILRCVPISNHLYFYWYRQILGQKVEFLVSFYNNEISEKSEIFDDQFSVERPDGSNFTLKIRSTKLEDSAMYFCASSPPGQGPYEQYFGPGTRLTVT.

This chain uses TRBV29-1 with TRBJ2-2, with 9 bases aligning to TRBD2. V trimming: 4 bases; J trimming: 0 bases; junction bases outside the gene matches: 3. CDR3 length: 15 residues. Germline CDR1 is SQVTM and CDR2 is ANQGSEA. CDR3 region: CSVGVAGANTGELFF. The CDR3 DNA is TGCAGCGTTGGGGTAGCGGGGGCGAACACCGGGGAGCTGTTTTTT.

V is TRBV21-1 and J is TRBJ1-2; the table gives TRBD1 as D, unverified against the DNA. TRBV21-1 is a listed pseudogene. The CDR3 covers 14 residues. The CDR3 loop is CASSRRDRNYGYTF. Written as DNA, the CDR3 is TGTGCCAGCAGCCGCCGGGACAGGAACTATGGCTACACCTTC.